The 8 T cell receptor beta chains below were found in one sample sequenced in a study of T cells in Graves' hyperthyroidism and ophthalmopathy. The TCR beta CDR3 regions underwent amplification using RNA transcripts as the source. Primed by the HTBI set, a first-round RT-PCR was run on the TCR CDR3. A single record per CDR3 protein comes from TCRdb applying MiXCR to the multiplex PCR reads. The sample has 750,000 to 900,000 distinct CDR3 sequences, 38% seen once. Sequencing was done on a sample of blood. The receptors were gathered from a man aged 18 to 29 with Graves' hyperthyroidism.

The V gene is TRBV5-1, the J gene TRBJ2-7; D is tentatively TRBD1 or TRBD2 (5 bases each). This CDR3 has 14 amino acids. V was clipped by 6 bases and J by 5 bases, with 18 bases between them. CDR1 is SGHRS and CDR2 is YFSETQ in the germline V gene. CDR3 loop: CASTLGTPGNEQYF. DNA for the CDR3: TGCGCCAGCACGCTTGGGACCCCGGGCAACGAGCAGTACTTC.

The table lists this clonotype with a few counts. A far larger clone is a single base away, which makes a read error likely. CDR3 amino acids: CASSVDTNYGHTF. In DNA, the CDR3 is TGTGCCAGCAGCGTCGACACAAACTATGGCCACACCTTC. V and J are TRBV9 and TRBJ1-2; D gene unclear. CDR3 size: 13 residues. In germline, CDR1 is SGDLS, CDR2 YYNGEE.

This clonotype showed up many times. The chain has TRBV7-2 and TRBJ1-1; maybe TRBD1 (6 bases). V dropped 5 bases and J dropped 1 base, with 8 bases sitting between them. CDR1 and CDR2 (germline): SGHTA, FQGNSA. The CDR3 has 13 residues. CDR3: CASSKQGNTEAFF. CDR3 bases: TGTGCCAGCAGCAAACAGGGGAACACTGAAGCTTTCTTT.

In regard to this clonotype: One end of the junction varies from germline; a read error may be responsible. CDR3 bases: TGTGCCAGCAGTATGGACAGGGGGCAGTCGGGATCACCCCTCCACTTT. Residues: CASSMDRGQSGSPLHF. The chain employs TRBV10-3 and TRBJ1-6; 11 bases match TRBD1. Germline V gene data show CDR1 as ENHRY and CDR2 as SYGVKD. The CDR3 has 16 residues.

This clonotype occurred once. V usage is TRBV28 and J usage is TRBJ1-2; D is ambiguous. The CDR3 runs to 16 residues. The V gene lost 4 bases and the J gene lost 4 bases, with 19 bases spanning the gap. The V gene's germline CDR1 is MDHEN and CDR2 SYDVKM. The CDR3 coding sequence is TGTGCCAGCAGTTCCGCTCTACTATCCCTCTTCTATGGCTACACCTTC. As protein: CASSSALLSLFYGYTF.

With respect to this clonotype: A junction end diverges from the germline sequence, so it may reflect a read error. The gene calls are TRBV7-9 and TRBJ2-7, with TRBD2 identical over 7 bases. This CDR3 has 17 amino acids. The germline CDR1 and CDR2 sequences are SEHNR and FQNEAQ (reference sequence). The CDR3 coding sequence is TGCGCCAGCAGCTTAGGTGGTATAGGAGCGGGGTCCTACGAGCAGTACTTC. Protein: CASSLGGIGAGSYEQYF.

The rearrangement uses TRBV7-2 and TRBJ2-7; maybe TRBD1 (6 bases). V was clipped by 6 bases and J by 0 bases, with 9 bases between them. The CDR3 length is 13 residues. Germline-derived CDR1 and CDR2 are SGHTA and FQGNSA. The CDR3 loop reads CASSWTASYEQYF. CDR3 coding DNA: TGTGCCAGCAGTTGGACAGCCTCCTACGAGCAGTACTTC.

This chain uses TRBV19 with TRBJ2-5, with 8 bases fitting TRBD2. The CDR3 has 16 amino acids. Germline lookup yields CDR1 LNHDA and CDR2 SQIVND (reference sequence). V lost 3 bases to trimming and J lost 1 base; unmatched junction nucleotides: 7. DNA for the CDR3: TGTGCCAGTAGTATGCGGCTAGCGGGTTTCCAAGAGACCCAGTACTTC. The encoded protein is CASSMRLAGFQETQYF. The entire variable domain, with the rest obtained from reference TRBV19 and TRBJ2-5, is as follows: DGGITQSPKYLFRKEGQNVTLSCEQNLNHDAMYWYRQDPGQGLRLIYYSQIVNDFQKGDIAEGYSVSREKKESFPLTVTSAQKNPTAFYLCASSMRLAGFQETQYFGPGTRLLVL.